Below, 18 T cell receptor beta chains from the same sample are listed, as sequenced in a study of T-cell reconstitution after alpha-beta-depleted transplantation in children. During its preparation, the TCRbeta library received unique molecular identifiers. One entry per CDR3 protein results from TCRdb running MiXCR on the PCR reads. In the table there are about 500,000 distinct CDR3 sequences, 30% to 35% of which are singletons. The material sequenced was PBMCs from the stem cell graft donor, taken from the stem cell graft. The receptors derive from a human donor who donated a stem cell graft to a child with aplastic anemia.

This chain connects TRBV7-2 to TRBJ1-6; a weak D match, TRBD1 (6 bases). Deletions cut 0 bases from V and 7 bases from J, with 10 bases between. Germline V gives CDR1 SGHTA, CDR2 FQGNSA. This CDR3 has 15 amino acids. CDR3 DNA sequence: TGTGCCAGCAGCTTAGCTTGGGGGCAGAATTCACCCCTCCACTTT. This codes for CASSLAWGQNSPLHF.

This chain links TRBV7-9 with TRBJ1-2; 10 bases match TRBD1. V lost 5 bases, J lost 0 bases, and 9 bases stayed unmatched. This CDR3 spans 17 amino acids. Germline V gene sequence: CDR1 SEHNR, CDR2 FQNEAQ (reference sequence). The CDR3: CASSPGTGALANYGYTF. CDR3 nucleotides: TGTGCCAGCAGCCCAGGGACAGGGGCGTTAGCTAACTATGGCTACACCTTC.

This clonotype was seen many times. CDR3: CASSPDTYGYTF. As DNA, the CDR3 is TGTGCCAGCAGTCCCGACACGTATGGCTACACCTTC. This chain connects TRBV6-5 to TRBJ1-2, with no clear D. This CDR3 is 12 amino acids long. Trimming left V 5 bases short and J 5 bases short, with 9 bases between. In germline, CDR1 is MNHEY, CDR2 SVGAGI.

A few counts support this clonotype. This chain uses TRBV29-1 with TRBJ2-3, with TRBD2 identical over 12 bases. V dropped 0 bases and J dropped 3; count of bases not matched to a gene: 7. The CDR3 extends over 17 amino acids. Germline V gene data show CDR1 as SQVTM and CDR2 as ANQGSEA. The CDR3 DNA is TGCAGCGTTGAAGATTCGGGACTAGCGGGTGGAACAGATACGCAGTATTTT. It translates to CSVEDSGLAGGTDTQYF.

The V and J genes are TRBV9 and TRBJ1-6; D is unclear. Trimming took off 4 bases at V and 7 bases at J, with 15 bases between the two ends. The CDR3 has 15 residues. Germline V gene sequence: CDR1 SGDLS, CDR2 YYNGEE. CDR3 residues: CASSPDGSTNSPLHF. The CDR3 DNA sequence: TGTGCCAGCAGCCCAGACGGGTCCACCAATTCACCCCTCCACTTT.

At least ten counts were recorded for this clonotype. The chain couples TRBV20-1 to TRBJ2-1; TRBD2 matches at 8 bases. Germline CDR1 and CDR2: DFQATT and SNEGSKA (reference sequence). This CDR3 region has 14 residues. Trimming removed 3 bases from V and 5 bases from J; junction bases left unmatched: 6. The CDR3 protein is CSASPGGADNEQFF. DNA for the CDR3: TGCAGTGCTAGCCCGGGGGGGGCAGACAATGAGCAGTTCTTC.

Only a few counts were recorded for this clonotype. V and J are TRBV9 and TRBJ2-7; TRBD1 aligns across 10 bases. The ends lost 3 bases at V and 2 bases at J; junction bases unmatched: 8. CDR1 and CDR2 (germline): SGDLS, YYNGEE. The CDR3 extends over 16 amino acids. The CDR3 DNA is TGTGCCAGCAGCGCTAGTATCGGGACAGGGGCCTACGAGCAGTACTTC. It specifies CASSASIGTGAYEQYF. The full variable domain, completed using reference TRBV9 and TRBJ2-7, is DSGVTQTPKHLITATGQRVTLRCSPRSGDLSVYWYQQSLDQGLQFLIQYYNGEERAKGNILERFSAQQFPDLHSELNLSSLELGDSALYFCASSASIGTGAYEQYFGPGTRLTVT.

The chain uses TRBV11-2 and TRBJ2-7; 13 nucleotides match TRBD2. CDR3 length equals 16 residues. After removal of 1 base from V and 2 bases from J, the junction contained 2 bases not matched to a gene. The V gene's germline CDR1 is SGHAT and CDR2 FQNNGV. The CDR3 sequence: CASSLGGTSGTYEQYF. CDR3 DNA: TGTGCCAGCAGCTTAGGTGGGACTAGCGGGACCTACGAGCAGTACTTC.

Only a few counts were recorded for this clonotype. The chain joins TRBV6-2 or TRBV6-3 to TRBJ2-5, with D perhaps being TRBD1 or TRBD2 (5 bases each). The CDR3 length is 14 residues. Trimming removed 6 bases from V and 1 base from J, with 12 bases in between. CDR1 and CDR2 from the germline V gene are MNHEY and SVGEGT. The CDR3: CASRRSGTQETQYF. The CDR3 nucleotides read TGTGCCAGCAGGAGATCCGGGACCCAAGAGACCCAGTACTTC.

This clonotype was found a few times. This sequence joins TRBV12-3 or TRBV12-4 and TRBJ1-5; D gene unclear. V lost 4 bases and J lost 2, with 15 bases in between. The CDR3 has 16 amino acids. In nucleotides, the CDR3 is TGTGCCAGCAGTTCCCGACGCGACACCCGCAATCAGCCCCAGCATTTT. Residues: CASSSRRDTRNQPQHF.

V and J are TRBV7-2 and TRBJ1-1; unclear D gene. Germline CDR1 reads SGHTA; CDR2 reads FQGNSA. There are 13 residues in the CDR3. The V gene lost 1 base and the J gene lost 8 bases, with 11 bases spanning the gap. CDR3 sequence: CASSLGVAEEAFF. For the CDR3, the DNA is TGTGCCAGCAGCTTAGGGGTCGCAGAAGAAGCTTTCTTT. The full variable domain, in which reference TRBV7-2 and TRBJ1-1 provide the parts outside the CDR3, is GAGVSQSPSNKVTEKGKDVELRCDPISGHTALYWYRQSLGQGLEFLIYFQGNSAPDKSGLPSDRFSAERTGGSVSTLTIQRTQQEDSAVYLCASSLGVAEEAFFGQGTRLTVV.

This rearrangement joins TRBV12-3 or TRBV12-4 to TRBJ2-2; D is perhaps TRBD1 or TRBD2 (5 bases each). This CDR3 has 16 amino acids. The V and J ends lost 2 bases and 2 bases respectively, with 12 bases between them. The CDR3 loop reads CASSLSRDDNTGELFF. The CDR3 coding sequence is TGTGCCAGCAGTTTAAGCAGGGACGACAACACCGGGGAGCTGTTTTTT.

This clonotype was recorded a few times. CDR3 DNA: TGTGCCAGCAGTCTCTCGAGGATGAGTCAGCCCCAGCATTTT. It encodes CASSLSRMSQPQHF. J is TRBJ1-5 and V is TRBV27; D unclear. The CDR3 length is 14 residues. The V end was cut by 5 bases, the J end by 6 bases, with 14 bases between. Germline CDR1 reads MNHEY; CDR2 reads SMNVEV (reference sequence).

This chain joins TRBV18 and TRBJ2-7; tentatively, D is TRBD1 (6 bases). This CDR3 has 13 amino acids. Germline V lookup: CDR1 KGHSH, CDR2 LQKENI. V gave up 5 bases and J gave up 3 bases, with 11 bases separating them. CDR3: CASSDIRGYEQYV. The CDR3, as DNA: TGTGCCAGCTCAGACATCAGGGGCTACGAGCAGTACGTC.

The V call is TRBV4-2, the J call TRBJ2-1; D call uncertain. Trimming left V 3 bases short and J 10 bases short, with 7 bases between. In germline, CDR1 is LGHNA, CDR2 YNFKEQ. The CDR3 runs 11 residues. This chain's CDR3 is CASSQPKEQFF. Written as DNA, the CDR3 is TGTGCCAGCAGCCAGCCCAAAGAGCAGTTCTTC.

The chain recombines TRBV6-6 with TRBJ2-5; D gene unclear. The ends were cut back, 4 bases at V and 3 bases at J, with 3 bases in the middle. This CDR3 has 11 amino acids. Germline V gene sequence: CDR1 MNHNY, CDR2 SVGAGI (reference sequence). For the CDR3, the DNA is TGTGCCAGCAGTTGGGAAGAGACCCAGTACTTC. It yields the protein CASSWEETQYF.

This clonotype was counted a few times. The rearrangement joins TRBV27 to TRBJ1-3; no reliable D call. The CDR3 extends over 15 amino acids. Germline loops: CDR1 MNHEY, CDR2 SMNVEV (reference sequence). Between the trimmed V and J ends, which lost 0 bases and 4 bases, there was a span of 10 bases. CDR3 coding DNA: TGTGCCAGCAGTTTATCTTGGGGTTTCGGAAACACCATATATTTT. This encodes CASSLSWGFGNTIYF.

This clonotype was detected a few times. The chain employs TRBV20-1 and TRBJ1-5, with TRBD1 identical over 12 bases. The CDR3 has 16 residues. V shed 5 bases, J shed 0 bases, and the junction held 5 bases outside the gene matches. In germline, CDR1 is DFQATT, CDR2 SNEGSKA (reference sequence). The CDR3 nucleotides are TGCAGTGCTTGGGACAGGGGGCTTGATAGCAATCAGCCCCAGCATTTT. Translating it yields CSAWDRGLDSNQPQHF.